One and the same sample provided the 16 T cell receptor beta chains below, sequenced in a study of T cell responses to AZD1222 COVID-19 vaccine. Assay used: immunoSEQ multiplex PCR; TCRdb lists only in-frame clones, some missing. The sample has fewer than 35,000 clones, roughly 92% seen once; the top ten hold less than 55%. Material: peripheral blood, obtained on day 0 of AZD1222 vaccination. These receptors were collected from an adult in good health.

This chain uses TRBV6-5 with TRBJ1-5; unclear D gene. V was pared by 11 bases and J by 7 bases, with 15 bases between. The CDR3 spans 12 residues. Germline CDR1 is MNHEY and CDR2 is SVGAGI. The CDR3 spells CAYSRSGQPQHF. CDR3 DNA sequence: TGTGCCTACTCACGGTCGGGGCAGCCCCAGCATTTT.

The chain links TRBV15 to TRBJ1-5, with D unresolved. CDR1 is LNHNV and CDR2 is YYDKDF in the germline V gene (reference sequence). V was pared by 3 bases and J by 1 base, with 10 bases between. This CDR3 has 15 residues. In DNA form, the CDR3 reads TGTGCCACCAGCAGTAGCTCAGTCAGCAATCAGCCCCAGCATTTT. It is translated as CATSSSSVSNQPQHF. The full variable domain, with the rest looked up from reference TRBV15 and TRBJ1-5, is DAMVIQNPRYQVTQFGKPVTLSCSQTLNHNVMYWYQQKSSQAPKLLFHYYDKDFNNEADTPDNFQSRRPNTSFCFLDIRSPGLGDTAMYLCATSSSSVSNQPQHFGDGTRLSIL.

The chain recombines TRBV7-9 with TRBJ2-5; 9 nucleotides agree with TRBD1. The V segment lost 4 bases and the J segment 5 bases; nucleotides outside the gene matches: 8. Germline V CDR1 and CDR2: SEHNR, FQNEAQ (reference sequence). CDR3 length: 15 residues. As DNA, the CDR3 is TGTGCCAGCAGCTCTTACAGGGGGCGCGGGGAGACCCAGTACTTC. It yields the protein CASSSYRGRGETQYF.

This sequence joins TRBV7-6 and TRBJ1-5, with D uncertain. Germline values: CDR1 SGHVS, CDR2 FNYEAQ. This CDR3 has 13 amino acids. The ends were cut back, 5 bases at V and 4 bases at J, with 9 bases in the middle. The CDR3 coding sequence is TGTGCCAGCAGCCTCTGGCAGAATCAGCCCCAGCATTTT. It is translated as CASSLWQNQPQHF.

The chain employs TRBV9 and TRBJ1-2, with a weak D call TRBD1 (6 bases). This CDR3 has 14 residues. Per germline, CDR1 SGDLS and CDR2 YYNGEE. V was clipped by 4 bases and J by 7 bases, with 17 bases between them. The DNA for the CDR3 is TGTGCCAGCAGCCCTCAGCCAGGGGAAATTGGCTACACCTTC. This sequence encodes CASSPQPGEIGYTF.

The CDR3 DNA is TGTGCAAGTCGCTTAGTCCAGCTTCGCGGCGACTACACCTACGAGCAGTACTTC. Its translation is CASRLVQLRGDYTYEQYF. J is TRBJ2-7 and V is TRBV12-2; the table gives TRBD2 as D, unverified against the DNA. TRBV12-2 is designated a pseudogene. CDR3 length: 18 amino acids.

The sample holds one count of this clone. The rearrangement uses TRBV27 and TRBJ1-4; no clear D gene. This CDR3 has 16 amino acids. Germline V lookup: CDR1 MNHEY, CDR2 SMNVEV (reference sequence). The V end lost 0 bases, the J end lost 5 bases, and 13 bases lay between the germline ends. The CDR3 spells CASSLSAGDVNEKLFF. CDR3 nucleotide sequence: TGTGCCAGCAGTTTATCGGCGGGCGACGTAAATGAAAAACTGTTTTTT.

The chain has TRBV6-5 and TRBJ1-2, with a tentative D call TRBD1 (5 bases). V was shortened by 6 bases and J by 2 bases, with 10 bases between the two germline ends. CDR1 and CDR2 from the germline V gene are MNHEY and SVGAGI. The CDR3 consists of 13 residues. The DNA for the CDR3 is TGTGCCAGCAGACAGACAGAAAACTATGGCTACACCTTC. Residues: CASRQTENYGYTF.

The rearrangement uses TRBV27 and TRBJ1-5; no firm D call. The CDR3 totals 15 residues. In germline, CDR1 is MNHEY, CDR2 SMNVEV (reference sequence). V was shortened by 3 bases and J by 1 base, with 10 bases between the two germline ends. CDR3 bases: TGTGCCAGCAGTTTTTCGGGTTCAAGCAATCAGCCCCAGCATTTT. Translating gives CASSFSGSSNQPQHF.

The CDR3 DNA reads as TGTGCCAGCTCTGGGGCCCTTGAAGCTTTCTTT. Translated, it gives CASSGALEAFF. The rearrangement joins TRBV25-1 to TRBJ1-1, with D maybe TRBD1 (5 bases). This CDR3 contains 11 residues. The ends were cut back, 8 bases at V and 7 bases at J, with 11 bases in the middle. Germline V lookup: CDR1 MGHDK, CDR2 SYGVNS.

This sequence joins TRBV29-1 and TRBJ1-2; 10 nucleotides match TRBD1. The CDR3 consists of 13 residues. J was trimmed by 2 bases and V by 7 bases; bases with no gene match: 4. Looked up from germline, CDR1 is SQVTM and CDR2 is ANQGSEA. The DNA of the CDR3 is TGCAGCGCGACAGGGGGCAAAAACTATGGCTACACCTTC. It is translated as CSATGGKNYGYTF.

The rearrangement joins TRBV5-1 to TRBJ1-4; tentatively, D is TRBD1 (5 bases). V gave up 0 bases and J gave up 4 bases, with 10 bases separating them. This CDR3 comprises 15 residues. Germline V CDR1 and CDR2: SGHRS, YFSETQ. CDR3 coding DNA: TGCGCCAGCAGCTTGGCCGGGGGTTATAATGAAAAACTGTTTTTT. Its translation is CASSLAGGYNEKLFF.

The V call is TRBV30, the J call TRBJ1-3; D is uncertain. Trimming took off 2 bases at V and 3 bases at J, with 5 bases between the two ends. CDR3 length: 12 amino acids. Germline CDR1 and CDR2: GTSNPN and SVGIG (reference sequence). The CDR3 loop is CAWSTFGNTIYF. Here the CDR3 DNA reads TGTGCCTGGAGTACTTTTGGAAACACCATATATTTT.

In DNA form, the CDR3 reads TGTGCCAGCAGCTTATTGGGCCAGTATAATTCACCCCTCCACTTT. Its translation: CASSLLGQYNSPLHF. The chain couples TRBV7-2 to TRBJ1-6; D is unresolved. The CDR3 consists of 15 residues. With 2 bases removed from V and 4 bases from J, the gap between germline ends came to 9 bases. Per germline, CDR1 SGHTA and CDR2 FQGNSA.

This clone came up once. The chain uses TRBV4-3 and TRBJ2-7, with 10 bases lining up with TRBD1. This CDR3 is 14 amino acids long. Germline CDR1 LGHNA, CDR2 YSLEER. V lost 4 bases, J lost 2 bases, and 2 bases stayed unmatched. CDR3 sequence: CASSPGTGAYEQYF. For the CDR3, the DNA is TGCGCCAGCAGCCCGGGGACAGGGGCCTACGAGCAGTACTTC.

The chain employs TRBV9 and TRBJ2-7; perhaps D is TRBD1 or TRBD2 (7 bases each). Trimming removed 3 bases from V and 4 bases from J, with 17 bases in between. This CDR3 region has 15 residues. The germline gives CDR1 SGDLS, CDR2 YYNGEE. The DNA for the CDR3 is TGTGCCAGCAGCGCCGGGGAGGGGGCCTTATACGAGCAGTACTTC. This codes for CASSAGEGALYEQYF.